These 24 T cell receptor beta chains originate from one sample sequenced in a study of early T cells in non-severe SARS-CoV-2 infection. Each CDR3 protein gets one entry after TCRdb re-called the 5' RACE reads with MiXCR. The data show about 60,000 distinct CDR3 sequences, with around 6% seen just once and roughly 7% held by the top ten. The sequenced sample was whole blood. These TCRs come from an adult who was a healthcare worker with PCR-confirmed SARS-CoV-2 infection or an uninfected control (not recorded which).

The rearrangement uses TRBV7-2 and TRBJ2-1; D is possibly TRBD2 (5 bases). Germline CDR1 is SGHTA and CDR2 is FQGNSA. The CDR3 has 13 amino acids. Deletions cut 3 bases from V and 8 bases from J, with 11 bases between. CDR3: CASSFRPADEQFF. CDR3 DNA: TGTGCCAGCAGCTTTAGACCAGCGGATGAGCAGTTCTTC.

This clonotype was detected only a few times. The J gene is TRBJ2-2, the V gene TRBV6-5; D call uncertain. V lost 0 bases and J lost 5, with 7 bases in between. Germline lookup yields CDR1 MNHEY and CDR2 SVGAGI. The CDR3 has 14 residues. The CDR3 loop is CASSYSKLTGELFF. CDR3 DNA sequence: TGTGCCAGCAGTTACTCGAAATTAACCGGGGAGCTGTTTTTT.

A note on this clonotype: This clone may be a read error of a much larger clone one base away. V usage is TRBV7-9 and J usage is TRBJ1-1; D possibly corresponds to TRBD1 (5 bases). The germline V gene has CDR1 SEHNR and CDR2 FQNEAQ (reference sequence). This CDR3 has 16 residues. The V gene lost 8 bases and the J gene lost 5 bases, with 24 bases spanning the gap. CDR3 residues: CASRSDQDIYKTEAFF. DNA of the CDR3: TGTGCCAGCCGATCTGACCAGGACATATATAAGACTGAAGCTTTCTTT.

This clonotype was counted a few times. V usage is TRBV6-6 and J usage is TRBJ1-2, with 7 positions matching TRBD1. Germline CDR1 reads MNHNY; CDR2 reads SVGAGI (reference sequence). CDR3 length: 13 residues. J lost 4 bases, V lost 7 bases, and 6 bases had no gene match. CDR3 loop: CASIRTGFYGYTF. CDR3 in DNA: TGTGCCAGCATAAGGACAGGTTTCTATGGCTACACCTTC.

This clonotype was recorded at least ten times. This chain connects TRBV27 to TRBJ2-7; the D gene is possibly TRBD2 (6 bases). The V end lost 5 bases, the J end lost 3 bases, and 20 bases lay between the germline ends. CDR3 length equals 16 residues. The germline CDR1 and CDR2 sequences are MNHEY and SMNVEV (reference sequence). The CDR3 protein is CASSPAGPLRVYEQYF. CDR3 DNA sequence: TGTGCCAGCAGTCCGGCGGGGCCTCTTAGGGTCTACGAGCAGTACTTC.

This clonotype was observed many times. The rearrangement joins TRBV11-2 to TRBJ2-5; D is perhaps TRBD2 (6 bases). Deletions cut 8 bases from V and 1 base from J, with 17 bases between. Germline V gene data show CDR1 as SGHAT and CDR2 as FQNNGV. The CDR3 spans 15 residues. The CDR3 reads CASSRGRGGQETQYF. CDR3 in DNA: TGTGCCAGCTCCCGAGGAAGGGGAGGCCAAGAGACCCAGTACTTC.

This clonotype was observed many times. CDR3 in DNA: TGTGCCAGCAGCCTCACGAGGGGGGTGGCCAACGTCCTGACTTTC. Translating gives CASSLTRGVANVLTF. The genes are TRBV11-2 and TRBJ2-6, with D possibly being TRBD1 or TRBD2 (6 bases each). V was trimmed by 5 bases and J by 6 bases, leaving 14 bases between them. The CDR3 is 15 residues long. Per germline, CDR1 SGHAT and CDR2 FQNNGV.

This clonotype was recorded many times. The rearrangement links TRBV6-5 to TRBJ2-7; 13 bases line up with TRBD2. CDR1 and CDR2 from the germline V gene are MNHEY and SVGAGI. The length of the CDR3 is 18 residues. V lost 2 bases to trimming and J lost 5 bases; unmatched junction nucleotides: 12. The CDR3 sequence is CASSYLYGLAGVPHEQYF. CDR3 bases: TGTGCCAGCAGTTACCTATATGGACTAGCGGGAGTCCCCCACGAGCAGTACTTC.

In this sample, this clonotype turned up many times. The chain couples TRBV6-5 to TRBJ2-3; 7 bases agree with TRBD1. Trimming cost V 4 bases and J 5 bases; bases outside gene matches: 15. In germline, CDR1 is MNHEY, CDR2 SVGAGI. The CDR3 runs to 17 residues. The CDR3 spells CASSFSRTGPNVDTQYF. The CDR3 nucleotides are TGTGCCAGCAGTTTTAGCCGGACAGGCCCGAATGTAGATACGCAGTATTTT.

By share, this clonotype counts as medium-sized. The chain links TRBV27 to TRBJ2-3; tentative D call: TRBD1 (6 bases). The CDR3 runs 14 residues. CDR1 is MNHEY and CDR2 is SMNVEV in the germline V gene (reference sequence). V shed 4 bases and J shed 14 bases, with 22 bases lying between them. The CDR3 sequence is CASSSDGRQGRLYF. The CDR3 DNA follows: TGTGCCAGCAGTTCCGACGGGCGCCAGGGGCGATTGTATTTT.

Ten or more counts support this clonotype. The chain combines TRBV7-6 with TRBJ1-5, with D hard to call. Germline V gives CDR1 SGHVS, CDR2 FNYEAQ. Trimming stripped 1 base from V and 3 bases from J, with 16 bases between. The CDR3 is 17 residues long. CDR3 residues: CASSLDPGMVLNQPQHF. The DNA of the CDR3 is TGTGCCAGCAGCTTAGACCCGGGGATGGTTCTCAATCAGCCCCAGCATTTT.

Ten or more counts support this clonotype. The gene calls are TRBV30 and TRBJ2-4; either TRBD1 or TRBD2 may supply D (6 bases each). V was cut by 4 bases and J by 7 bases, with 17 bases left in between. This CDR3 is 14 amino acids long. CDR1 GTSNPN and CDR2 SVGIG come from the germline V gene (reference sequence). Here the CDR3 DNA reads TGTGCCTGGACTTCCGGGGGCGGCGGGAACATTCAGTACTTC. This encodes CAWTSGGGGNIQYF.

The chain uses TRBV10-3 and TRBJ2-5, with 11 positions matching TRBD1. This CDR3 comprises 15 residues. V was pared by 6 bases and J by 3 bases, with 6 bases of the junction left unmatched. The V gene's germline CDR1 is ENHRY and CDR2 SYGVKD. The CDR3 coding sequence is TGTGCCATCAGGACAGGACAGGGGGCTAAAGAGACCCAGTACTTC. It encodes CAIRTGQGAKETQYF.

This clonotype showed up many times. The chain uses TRBV7-9 and TRBJ2-7, with 8 bases lining up with TRBD1. The CDR3 runs to 13 residues. The V and J ends lost 5 bases and 3 bases, in that order; junction bases with no gene match: 3. Germline values: CDR1 SEHNR, CDR2 FQNEAQ (reference sequence). CDR3 coding DNA: TGTGCCAGCAGCCAAACAGGGGGCTACGAGCAGTACTTC. Translated: CASSQTGGYEQYF.

The sample holds a few counts of this clonotype. As DNA, the CDR3 is TGCAGCGTTGCCCAGGGGGATCGCACTGAAGCTTTCTTT. It is translated as CSVAQGDRTEAFF. The V and J genes are TRBV29-1 and TRBJ1-1; TRBD1 agrees at 7 bases. CDR1 is SQVTM, CDR2 ANQGSEA, per germline. V shed 4 bases and J 4 bases; nucleotides not matched to a gene: 6. CDR3 length: 13 amino acids. Full variable domain (remainder filled in from reference TRBV29-1 and TRBJ1-1): SAVISQKPSRDICQRGTSLTIQCQVDSQVTMMFWYRQQPGQSLTLIATANQGSEATYESGFVIDKFPISRPNLTFSTLTVSNMSPEDSSIYLCSVAQGDRTEAFFGQGTRLTVV.

This clonotype has just a few counts. The chain has TRBV12-3 or TRBV12-4 and TRBJ1-1, with D tentatively TRBD1 (6 bases). V gave up 0 bases and J gave up 10 bases, with 18 bases separating them. The CDR3 contains 15 residues. The CDR3 is CASSLAGTRLGGAFF. As DNA, the CDR3 is TGTGCCAGCAGTTTAGCCGGGACACGCTTGGGGGGAGCTTTCTTT.

This clonotype was seen many times. The rearrangement uses TRBV6-4 and TRBJ2-1; unclear D gene. Looked up from germline, CDR1 is MRHNA and CDR2 is SNTAGT. This CDR3 contains 12 residues. Trimming left V 2 bases short and J 7 bases short, with 6 bases between. The CDR3 DNA reads TGTGCCAGCAGTGACAGGGTAAATGAGCAGTTCTTC. Its protein is CASSDRVNEQFF.

This clonotype was seen repeatedly, ten times or more. The chain recombines TRBV7-6 with TRBJ2-7; the D gene is possibly TRBD2 (5 bases). Deletions cut 4 bases from V and 1 base from J, with 8 bases between. The CDR3 totals 13 residues. CDR1 and CDR2 from the germline V gene are SGHVS and FNYEAQ. The CDR3: CASSSTGSYEQYF. The DNA for the CDR3 is TGTGCCAGCAGCTCAACGGGGTCCTACGAGCAGTACTTC.

This clonotype was detected many times. The chain has TRBV6-2 or TRBV6-3 and TRBJ2-3, with 7 bases that match TRBD2. The V segment lost 7 bases and the J segment 5 bases; nucleotides outside the gene matches: 15. The CDR3 has 16 amino acids. In germline, CDR1 is MNHEY, CDR2 SVGEGT. The CDR3 DNA follows: TGTGCCAGCACCCCCTGGGGAGCGGGGAAGAAAGATACGCAGTATTTT. Translated, it gives CASTPWGAGKKDTQYF.

The V call is TRBV29-1, the J call TRBJ1-1; no clear D. V lost 7 bases to trimming and J lost 6 bases, with 15 bases between them. The CDR3 totals 12 residues. The germline gives CDR1 SQVTM, CDR2 ANQGSEA. Here the CDR3 reads CSARPRYSEAFF. CDR3 coding DNA: TGCAGCGCGCGACCAAGGTACTCTGAAGCTTTCTTT.

This clonotype was found many times. The CDR3 DNA is TGTGCCAGCAGCCCGGGACTAGGACTCTACAATGAGCAGTTCTTC. This encodes CASSPGLGLYNEQFF. The chain carries TRBV6-1 and TRBJ2-1, with TRBD2 identical over 8 bases. The ends lost 6 bases at V and 3 bases at J; junction bases unmatched: 7. The CDR3 totals 15 residues. Germline V lookup: CDR1 MNHNS, CDR2 SASEGT.

Only a few counts were recorded for this clonotype. This chain links TRBV7-9 with TRBJ1-1; D remains ambiguous. CDR3 length equals 13 residues. The ends were cut back, 2 bases at V and 7 bases at J, with 11 bases in the middle. CDR1 SEHNR and CDR2 FQNEAQ come from the germline V gene (reference sequence). In DNA form, the CDR3 reads TGTGCCAGCAGCTTATCCGGAGGATTTGAAGCTTTCTTT. It specifies CASSLSGGFEAFF.

This clonotype was observed many times. The gene calls are TRBV20-1 and TRBJ1-2; a possible D gene is TRBD1 (6 bases). The CDR3 spans 14 residues. Germline V gene sequence: CDR1 DFQATT, CDR2 SNEGSKA (reference sequence). V shed 0 bases and J shed 4 bases, with 12 bases lying between them. The CDR3 DNA reads TGCAGTGCTAGAGACTACAGGGTTCTCTATGGCTACACCTTC. Protein: CSARDYRVLYGYTF.

The chain is built from TRBV27 and TRBJ2-1; D not resolved. Germline CDR1 reads MNHEY; CDR2 reads SMNVEV (reference sequence). The V end was cut by 0 bases, the J end by 10 bases, with 7 bases between. The CDR3 has 12 residues. CDR3 loop: CASSLSFGEQFF. The DNA of the CDR3 is TGTGCCAGCAGTTTATCGTTCGGGGAGCAGTTCTTC.